What follows is one TCR beta chain and its context. Its specific antigen is unknown. One base away there is no much larger clone; base qualities are not given. Including cysteine and phenylalanine, the CDR3 has 17 amino acids. The DNA shown is the 51-base CDR3, in frame from base 1. After removal of 2 bases from V and 6 bases from J, the junction retains 10 bases not matched to a gene. In the germline V gene (reference sequence), CDR1 corresponds to SEHNR and CDR2 to FQNEAQ. The source of the sample is a study of technical replicates of blood from a few donors (dated by TCRdb to about 2017). Library construction relied on the immunoSEQ multiplex PCR assay. Held by TCRdb, this immuneACCESS table contains in-frame sequences only and omits some clones. Under half of the omission traces to an unresolved V gene where checked; the cause of the rest is unknown. Recorded for this sample are about 97,000 clones; about 95% of them occurred a single time. The ten largest clones capture roughly 0.31% of the sample.

The receptor comes from a human donor in good health. The chain was built from TRBV7-9 and TRBJ2-2, with TRBD2 identical over 9 junction bases. What was sequenced was T cells isolated from PBMCs. The CDR3 here reads CASSLPREGILSGELFF. The sequenced DNA: TGTGCCAGCAGCTTACCGCGGGAGGGCATCTTATCCGGGGAGCTGTTTTTT.